The 11 T cell receptor beta chains in this list originate from one sample, sequenced in a study of chemoradiotherapy in HPV16-positive cancers. Repertoires were generated with immunoSEQ multiplex PCR, while TCRdb's copy carries only in-frame clones and drops some. Of approximately 23,000 clones in the sample, approximately 92% were seen once. Specimen: blood, collected from a patient who underwent chemoradiotherapy. These receptors all stem from a human donor with HPV-associated anogenital cancer.

This chain joins TRBV10-3 and TRBJ2-3; 10 bases match TRBD2. The CDR3 is 15 residues long. Trimming at V came to 8 bases and at J to 0 bases, leaving 5 bases not matched to a gene. Germline V gene sequence: CDR1 ENHRY, CDR2 SYGVKD. CDR3 region: CAISPSGRSTDTQYF. DNA for the CDR3: TGTGCCATCTCCCCTAGCGGGAGAAGCACAGATACGCAGTATTTT.

This chain uses TRBV5-1 with TRBJ2-3; 8 nucleotides align to TRBD1. The CDR3 consists of 15 residues. J lost 0 bases, V lost 4 bases, and 4 bases had no gene match. Per germline, CDR1 SGHRS and CDR2 YFSETQ. The CDR3 spells CASSRGQASTDTQYF. CDR3 nucleotides: TGCGCCAGCAGCCGGGGACAGGCTAGCACAGATACGCAGTATTTT. Together with reference TRBV5-1 and TRBJ2-3, the CDR3 gives the full variable domain: KAGVTQTPRYLIKTRGQQVTLSCSPISGHRSVSWYQQTPGQGLQFLFEYFSETQRNKGNFPGRFSGRQFSNSRSEMNVSTLELGDSALYLCASSRGQASTDTQYFGPGTRLTVL.

The chain links TRBV10-3 to TRBJ2-1, with TRBD2 matching 7 bases. This CDR3 comprises 13 residues. V lost 8 bases and J lost 7; bases outside the gene matches: 8. CDR1 and CDR2 from the germline V gene are ENHRY and SYGVKD. CDR3 coding DNA: TGTGCCATCGGGGGAGGGCCCTCTAATGAGCAGTTCTTC. Its translation: CAIGGGPSNEQFF.

V and J are TRBV30 and TRBJ2-7; perhaps TRBD2 as D (6 bases). Looked up from germline, CDR1 is GTSNPN and CDR2 is SVGIG (reference sequence). The CDR3 covers 15 residues. The V end lost 2 bases, the J end lost 5 bases, and 19 bases lay between the germline ends. CDR3 residues: CAWSFLGLPSNEQYF. CDR3 coding DNA: TGTGCCTGGAGTTTTCTGGGACTGCCTAGCAACGAGCAGTACTTC.

The V and J genes are TRBV30 and TRBJ2-4, with 14 positions matching TRBD2. The germline gives CDR1 GTSNPN, CDR2 SVGIG (reference sequence). Trimming took 5 bases from V and 5 from J; bases not matched to a gene: 5. The CDR3 spans 15 residues. CDR3: CAWATSGRAQNIQYF. The CDR3 DNA follows: TGTGCCTGGGCGACTAGCGGGAGGGCCCAAAACATTCAGTACTTC.

The chain recombines TRBV6-5 with TRBJ1-4, with 10 bases lining up with TRBD1. Germline V gene data show CDR1 as MNHEY and CDR2 as SVGAGI. CDR3 length: 13 amino acids. The V gene end was trimmed by 5 bases and the J gene end by 7 bases; junction bases not matched to a gene: 1. The DNA for the CDR3 is TGTGCCAGCAGTCGGGACAGGGGTGAAAAACTGTTTTTT. This translates into CASSRDRGEKLFF.

This sequence joins TRBV6-1 and TRBJ2-7; weak D call: TRBD1 (5 bases). Germline V gene data show CDR1 as MNHNS and CDR2 as SASEGT. With 7 bases removed from V and 4 bases from J, the gap between germline ends came to 14 bases. CDR3 size: 13 residues. The CDR3 sequence: CASMEVGLYEQYF. The CDR3, as DNA: TGTGCCAGCATGGAAGTGGGGCTTTACGAGCAGTACTTC.

The chain couples TRBV15 to TRBJ2-1; no firm D call. The germline V and J ends were trimmed by 0 bases and 0 bases, with 6 bases remaining between them. From germline, CDR1 is LNHNV and CDR2 YYDKDF (reference sequence). This CDR3 has 15 amino acids. DNA of the CDR3: TGTGCCACCAGCAGAGACACAAGCTCCTACAATGAGCAGTTCTTC. It is translated as CATSRDTSSYNEQFF.

The CDR3 loop is CASSNTGKTGELFF. Here the CDR3 DNA reads TGTGCCAGCTCAAATACAGGGAAAACCGGGGAGCTGTTTTTT. The chain recombines TRBV18 with TRBJ2-2; D perhaps matches TRBD1 (6 bases). This CDR3 region has 14 residues. The germline CDR1 and CDR2 sequences are KGHSH and LQKENI. V shed 5 bases and J shed 5 bases, with 12 bases lying between them.

V usage is TRBV28 and J usage is TRBJ2-6; 8 bases fit TRBD2. V was pared by 6 bases and J by 4 bases, with 8 bases of the junction left unmatched. The CDR3 loop spans 16 amino acids. Looked up from germline, CDR1 is MDHEN and CDR2 is SYDVKM. The CDR3 nucleotides are TGTGCCAGCAGATCGGGAGGGGCCCCAGGGGCCAACGTCCTGACTTTC. Its translation is CASRSGGAPGANVLTF.

The sample holds one count of this clone. The genes are TRBV27 and TRBJ2-7; D uncertain. Trimming shortened V by 4 bases and J by 3 bases, and 13 bases separated the two germline ends. CDR1 MNHEY and CDR2 SMNVEV come from the germline V gene (reference sequence). The CDR3 consists of 14 residues. The CDR3 region has the DNA TGTGCCAGCAGTTACAAGGCAGAGAACTACGAGCAGTACTTC. This encodes CASSYKAENYEQYF.